This T cell receptor beta chain was recorded in a study of CD8+ T cells in alopecia areata. Across the whole study: The study gave treated patients oral tofacitinib at 5 to 10 mg twice daily.

Extracted from the samples, RNA was reverse transcribed into cDNA to serve as the sequencing template. Measured with immunoSEQ multiplex PCR; TCRdb has only the in-frame clones, and not every one. The sample includes about 180,000 clones, about 55% seen only once; the top ten take approximately 10%. Treatment meaning: oral pan-JAK inhibitor, 5-10 mg twice daily. Peripheral blood samples and lesional scalp punch biopsies were obtained from alopecia areata patients. This CDR3 is 15 amino acids long. The trim removed 0 bases at V and 7 bases at J, leaving 7 bases unmatched. In germline, CDR1 is SGHNT, CDR2 YYREEE (reference sequence).

The TCR sequence derives from a human donor with alopecia areata. This material consisted of CD8+ T cells sorted from blood, taken at week 24, from a patient treated with tofacitinib. V gene TRBV5-4 combines with J gene TRBJ2-7, with 10 bases that match TRBD2. CDR3: CASSLASGGAREQYF. The CDR3 nucleotides are TGTGCCAGCAGCTTGGCGAGCGGGGGGGCCCGGGAGCAGTACTTC. Full variable domain (rest looked up from reference TRBV5-4 and TRBJ2-7): ETGVTQSPTHLIKTRGQQVTLRCSSQSGHNTVSWYQQALGQGPQFIFQYYREEENGRGNFPPRFSGLQFPNYSSELNVNALELDDSALYLCASSLASGGAREQYFGPGTRLTVT.